One T cell receptor (beta chain) is described in this entry. This entry comes from a study of blood T cell repertoires in COVID-19. This CDR3 comprises 14 residues. Deletions cut 9 bases from V and 7 bases from J, with 21 bases between. Germline assignment: CDR1 MNHEY and CDR2 SVGAGI. Assay: immunoSEQ multiplex PCR; the TCRdb copy retains only in-frame clones and omits some. Here the sample spans fewer than 250,000 clones, about nine tenths being singletons. The J gene is TRBJ1-1, the V gene TRBV6-5; D possibly corresponds to TRBD1 (6 bases). This receptor was identified in a man aged 50-60 years with acute or convalescent COVID-19. Material for sequencing was peripheral blood. The CDR3 sequence: CASTSFGQNGEAFF. CDR3 in DNA: TGTGCCAGTACATCGTTCGGACAGAACGGTGAAGCTTTCTTT.